This TCR beta chain was sequenced for a study of blood T cell repertoires in COVID-19. Study information: COVID-19 samples, acute and convalescent, were from the United States, Italy and Spain. T cells, B-cell-depleted T cells, or PBMCs provided the cDNA or gDNA that served as material.

Living in roughly 23 US areas, the participants were between roughly 18 and 90 years of age. Original analysis: Estimated nucleated cell counts came from reference gene primer amplification. Here immunoSEQ multiplex PCR was the method, and the copy in TCRdb shows in-frame clones only, minus some. That table gives V, J and clone size, and the DNA gave D and trimming. The data contain 150,000 to 200,000 clones, 75% to 90% of them singletons. The CDR3 contains 15 residues. Germline V CDR1 and CDR2: KGHSH, LQKENI. V was pared by 3 bases and J by 2 bases, with 13 bases between. This clone was seen once. The source of this sequence is a woman in her sixties who had recovered from COVID-19. This chain joins TRBV18 and TRBJ1-2; D unclear. Material: PBMCs or T cells enriched from blood (not recorded which). The CDR3 loop is CASSPSFRGNYGYTF. DNA for the CDR3: TGTGCCAGCTCACCGTCTTTTCGGGGAAACTATGGCTACACCTTC.